These 19 T cell receptor beta chains came from one sample sequenced in a study of T cells in Graves' hyperthyroidism and ophthalmopathy. From RNA transcripts, TCR beta CDR3 regions were amplified. First-round RT-PCR of the TCR CDR3 relied on the HTBI primer set. TCRdb ran MiXCR on the multiplex PCR reads and lists one entry per CDR3 protein. The top ten clones hold roughly an eighth of a sample with around 600,000 distinct CDR3 sequences, 14% of them seen once. The sequencing input was blood. Receptors were obtained from a woman aged 50 to 60 with Graves' ophthalmopathy.

This clonotype occurred many times. V gene TRBV11-2 combines with J gene TRBJ2-1, with 7 bases identical to TRBD1. CDR1 is SGHAT and CDR2 is FQNNGV in the germline V gene. The CDR3 is 16 residues long. The J segment lost 7 bases and the V segment lost 7 bases, leaving 16 bases of the junction unmatched. CDR3: CASNFRAGTVLNEQFF. The CDR3 coding sequence is TGTGCCAGCAACTTTAGAGCCGGGACAGTATTGAATGAGCAGTTCTTC.

About this clonotype itself: The junction departs from the called germline gene at one end, perhaps through a read error. The V and J genes are TRBV7-7 and TRBJ2-1; 7 nucleotides line up with TRBD2. Germline-derived CDR1 and CDR2 are SSHAT and FNYEAQ (reference sequence). The CDR3 is made up of 16 amino acids. CDR3 nucleotides: TGTGCTAGCAGCGTTGGTCTAGCGGCTTCCTACAATGAGCAGTTCTTC. Translation: CASSVGLAASYNEQFF.

The V and J genes are TRBV28 and TRBJ1-4, with 7 bases identical to TRBD1. V lost 6 bases, J lost 8 bases, and 12 bases stayed unmatched. The CDR3 loop spans 15 amino acids. Germline loops: CDR1 MDHEN, CDR2 SYDVKM. The CDR3 is CASRSSGGLREKLFF. The CDR3 DNA is TGTGCCAGCAGGTCGTCAGGGGGTTTAAGGGAAAAACTGTTTTTT.

This chain joins TRBV5-1 and TRBJ2-7; D is possibly TRBD2 (6 bases). This CDR3 is built from 14 residues. The V gene lost 2 bases and the J gene lost 2 bases, with 11 bases spanning the gap. The germline V gene encodes CDR1 SGHRS and CDR2 YFSETQ. In DNA form, the CDR3 reads TGCGCCAGCAGCTTTACTAGCTGGACCTACGAGCAGTACTTC. Translated, it gives CASSFTSWTYEQYF.

The chain has TRBV5-1 and TRBJ2-3; D uncertain. In germline, CDR1 is SGHRS, CDR2 YFSETQ. This CDR3 spans 14 amino acids. V shed 5 bases and J shed 0 bases, with 10 bases lying between them. Here the CDR3 DNA reads TGCGCCAGCAGGCCTGCCCCTAGCACAGATACGCAGTATTTT. Its translation: CASRPAPSTDTQYF.

This clonotype was seen at least ten times. The chain combines TRBV7-2 with TRBJ2-7; 13 bases align to TRBD2. The CDR3 runs to 15 residues. Germline CDR1 reads SGHTA; CDR2 reads FQGNSA. The V and J ends lost 5 bases and 2 bases, in that order; junction bases with no gene match: 3. The CDR3 sequence is CASSELAGGAYEQYF. The CDR3 region has the DNA TGTGCCAGCAGCGAACTAGCGGGAGGGGCCTACGAGCAGTACTTC.

The chain employs TRBV7-2 and TRBJ2-2; 10 nucleotides align to TRBD1. The CDR3 is made up of 18 amino acids. V gave up 5 bases and J gave up 5 bases; unmatched junction bases: 14. The germline V gene encodes CDR1 SGHTA and CDR2 FQGNSA. The DNA for the CDR3 is TGTGCCAGCAGCCTATTATTAACCAGGACAGGGGGAACCGGGGAGCTGTTTTTT. Translation: CASSLLLTRTGGTGELFF. The variable domain in full, completed from reference TRBV7-2 and TRBJ2-2, reads GAGVSQSPSNKVTEKGKDVELRCDPISGHTALYWYRQSLGQGLEFLIYFQGNSAPDKSGLPSDRFSAERTGGSVSTLTIQRTQQEDSAVYLCASSLLLTRTGGTGELFFGEGSRLTVL.

The rearrangement uses TRBV9 and TRBJ2-6; D is ambiguous. Germline V gene sequence: CDR1 SGDLS, CDR2 YYNGEE. CDR3 length: 16 amino acids. V was trimmed by 3 bases and J by 1 base, leaving 11 bases between them. The CDR3 loop reads CASSESVGSGANVLTF. DNA of the CDR3: TGTGCCAGCAGCGAATCTGTGGGGTCTGGGGCCAACGTCCTGACTTTC.

This clonotype has only a few counts. CDR3 bases: TGTGCCAGTAGTATATTGTTGGGACACTACCCCTACGAGCAGTACTTC. Protein sequence: CASSILLGHYPYEQYF. The chain uses TRBV19 and TRBJ2-7; possibly TRBD1 for D (6 bases). Trimming stripped 2 bases from V and 2 bases from J, with 16 bases between. The CDR3 length is 16 residues. The germline CDR1 and CDR2 sequences are LNHDA and SQIVND (reference sequence). The whole variable domain, filled in from reference TRBV19 and TRBJ2-7, reads DGGITQSPKYLFRKEGQNVTLSCEQNLNHDAMYWYRQDPGQGLRLIYYSQIVNDFQKGDIAEGYSVSREKKESFPLTVTSAQKNPTAFYLCASSILLGHYPYEQYFGPGTRLTVT.

This clonotype occurred many times. The V gene is TRBV19, the J gene TRBJ2-2; TRBD1 might be the D (6 bases). Trimming left V 4 bases short and J 4 bases short, with 19 bases between. This CDR3 region has 17 residues. Germline values: CDR1 LNHDA, CDR2 SQIVND (reference sequence). The CDR3 protein is CASSTKTGPLGTGELFF. The CDR3 nucleotides are TGTGCCAGTAGTACCAAGACAGGCCCGCTCGGCACCGGGGAGCTGTTTTTT.

This clonotype was recorded a few times. The chain uses TRBV6-2 or TRBV6-3 and TRBJ1-1, with 10 bases identical to TRBD1. V shed 3 bases and J 0 bases; nucleotides not matched to a gene: 7. The CDR3 spans 17 residues. Germline CDR1 is MNHEY and CDR2 is SVGEGT. The CDR3 protein is CASSYYGTGAMNTEAFF. CDR3 nucleotide sequence: TGTGCCAGCAGTTATTATGGGACAGGGGCCATGAACACTGAAGCTTTCTTT.

This clonotype showed up many times. The rearrangement uses TRBV2 and TRBJ2-2, with D perhaps given as TRBD1 or TRBD2 (5 bases each). CDR1 SNHLY and CDR2 FYNNEI come from the germline V gene. V lost 7 bases and J 3 bases, leaving 15 bases between the germline ends. The CDR3 contains 15 residues. CDR3 region: CASINWGLDTGELFF. The CDR3 region has the DNA TGTGCCAGCATAAACTGGGGGTTAGACACCGGGGAGCTGTTTTTT. Full variable domain (remainder filled in from reference TRBV2 and TRBJ2-2): EPEVTQTPSHQVTQMGQEVILRCVPISNHLYFYWYRQILGQKVEFLVSFYNNEISEKSEIFDDQFSVERPDGSNFTLKIRSTKLEDSAMYFCASINWGLDTGELFFGEGSRLTVL.

This clonotype was observed a handful of times. The chain recombines TRBV29-1 with TRBJ2-3; maybe TRBD2 (6 bases). CDR1 and CDR2 (germline): SQVTM, ANQGSEA. V was pared by 7 bases and J by 2 bases, with 19 bases between. This CDR3 spans 15 amino acids. CDR3 nucleotide sequence: TGCAGCGGTGGCAGGGACTTCGTCTACACAGATACGCAGTATTTT. Its translation is CSGGRDFVYTDTQYF.

The V gene is TRBV19, the J gene TRBJ2-7; D possibly corresponds to TRBD2 (6 bases). Germline V CDR1 and CDR2: LNHDA, SQIVND (reference sequence). The CDR3 runs 15 residues. Trimming cost V 3 bases and J 2 bases, with 14 bases left between them. CDR3: CASSIIPGDTYEQYF. CDR3 DNA: TGTGCCAGTAGTATTATACCGGGAGACACCTACGAGCAGTACTTC.

This clonotype was counted only a few times. A read error may be the cause here, since a much bigger clone is one base away. The rearrangement links TRBV3-1 to TRBJ1-2; D is undetermined. The V and J ends lost 1 base and 4 bases respectively, with 7 bases between them. Germline values: CDR1 LGHDT, CDR2 YNNKEL (reference sequence). CDR3 length: 13 residues. This CDR3 reads CASSQGRSYGYTF. CDR3 coding DNA: TGTGCCAGCAGCCAAGGCAGGAGCTATGGCTACACCTTC.

This clonotype occurred a few times. The rearrangement uses TRBV28 and TRBJ1-4; 9 nucleotides match TRBD1. After removal of 4 bases from V and 10 bases from J, the junction contained 22 bases not matched to a gene. Germline assignment: CDR1 MDHEN and CDR2 SYDVKM. There are 19 residues in the CDR3. Here the CDR3 DNA reads TGTGCCAGCAGTTCCCGGGGACTACGAACAGGGGGCGATTTGGCAAAACTGTTTTTT. As protein: CASSSRGLRTGGDLAKLFF.

At least ten counts were recorded for this clonotype. The CDR3 sequence: CASLNSGANVLTF. The CDR3 DNA is TGTGCCAGCCTCAACTCTGGGGCCAACGTCCTGACTTTC. The rearrangement links TRBV2 to TRBJ2-6, with D unclear. This CDR3 region has 13 residues. The germline CDR1 and CDR2 sequences are SNHLY and FYNNEI. V lost 8 bases and J lost 0, with 5 bases in between.

The table lists this clonotype with many counts. CDR3 sequence (DNA): TGTGCCAGCAGTTTCCGTTGGGGCTACACCTTC. Protein sequence: CASSFRWGYTF. This chain joins TRBV28 and TRBJ1-2; D gene ambiguous. Between the trimmed V and J ends, which lost 3 bases and 8 bases, there was a span of 7 bases. CDR1 is MDHEN and CDR2 is SYDVKM in the germline V gene. The CDR3 extends over 11 amino acids.

The chain couples TRBV19 to TRBJ1-4, with D tentatively TRBD1 (6 bases). V dropped 5 bases and J dropped 6 bases, with 13 bases sitting between them. The CDR3 length is 14 residues. Germline loops: CDR1 LNHDA, CDR2 SQIVND (reference sequence). The CDR3 nucleotides read TGTGCCAGTAGTGTGGGCAGGGGAGATGAAAAACTGTTTTTT. Translation: CASSVGRGDEKLFF.